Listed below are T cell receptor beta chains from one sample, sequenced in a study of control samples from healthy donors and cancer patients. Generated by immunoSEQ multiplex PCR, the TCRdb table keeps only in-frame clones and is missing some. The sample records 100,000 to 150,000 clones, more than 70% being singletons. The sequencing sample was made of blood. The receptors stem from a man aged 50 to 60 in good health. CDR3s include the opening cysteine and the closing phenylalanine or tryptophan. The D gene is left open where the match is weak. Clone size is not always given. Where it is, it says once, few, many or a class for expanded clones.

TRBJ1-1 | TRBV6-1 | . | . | CASSELRAENTEAFF | TGTGCCAGCAGTGAACTTAGGGCAGAGAACACTGAAGCTTTCTTT
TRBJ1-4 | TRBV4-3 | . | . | CASSQGTATNEKLFF | TGCGCCAGCAGCCAAGGGACAGCAACTAATGAAAAACTGTTTTTT
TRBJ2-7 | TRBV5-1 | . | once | CASSFRGDSYEQYF | TGCGCCAGCAGCTTTAGGGGGGACTCCTACGAGCAGTACTTC
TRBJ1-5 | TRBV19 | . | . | CASSSNPLGNQPQHF | TGTGCCAGTAGTTCGAACCCCCTAGGCAATCAGCCCCAGCATTTT
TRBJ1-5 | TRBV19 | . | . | CASSSAGFGVSNQPQHF | TGTGCCAGTAGTAGCGCCGGCTTTGGTGTAAGCAATCAGCCCCAGCATTTT
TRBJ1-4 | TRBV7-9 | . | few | CASSLQGSFEKLFF | TGTGCCAGCAGCTTGCAGGGTAGTTTTGAAAAACTGTTTTTT
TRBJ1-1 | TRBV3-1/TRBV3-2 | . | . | CASSQVRDTEAFF | TGTGCCAGCAGCCAAGTGAGGGACACTGAAGCTTTCTTT
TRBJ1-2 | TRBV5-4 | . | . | CASSLRDNLQGYTF | TGTGCCAGCAGCTTGAGGGACAATCTTCAGGGCTACACCTTC
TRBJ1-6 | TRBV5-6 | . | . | CASSVPSRGSGSPLHF | TGTGCCAGCAGCGTGCCGTCACGGGGTTCGGGATCACCCCTCCACTTT
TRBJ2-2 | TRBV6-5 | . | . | CASDDSTGELFF | TGTGCCAGCGATGACAGCACCGGGGAGCTGTTTTTT
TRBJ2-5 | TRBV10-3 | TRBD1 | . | CATVGTEKVETQYF | TGTGCCACCGTCGGGACAGAAAAAGTGGAGACCCAGTACTTC
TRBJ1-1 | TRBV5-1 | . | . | CASSLGTANTEAFF | TGCGCCAGCAGCTTGGGAACAGCGAACACTGAAGCTTTCTTT
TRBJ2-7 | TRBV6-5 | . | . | CASSYSSDLLEQYF | TGTGCCAGCAGTTACTCTTCGGACTTGCTGGAGCAGTACTTC
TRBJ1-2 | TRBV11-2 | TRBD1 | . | CASSPTGGNYGYTF | TGTGCCAGCAGCCCCACAGGGGGCAACTATGGCTACACCTTC
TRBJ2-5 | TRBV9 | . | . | CASSVAGTQETQYF | TGTGCCAGCAGCGTAGCCGGGACCCAAGAGACCCAGTACTTC
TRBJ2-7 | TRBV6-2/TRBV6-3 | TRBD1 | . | CASSYAGGPYEQYF | TGTGCCAGCAGTTACGCAGGGGGCCCCTACGAGCAGTACTTC
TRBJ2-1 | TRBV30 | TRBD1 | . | CAWTQGVEQFF | TGTGCCTGGACCCAGGGGGTTGAGCAGTTCTTC
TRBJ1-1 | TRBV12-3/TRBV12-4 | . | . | CASSLGATEAFF | TGTGCCAGCAGTTTGGGGGCAACTGAAGCTTTCTTT
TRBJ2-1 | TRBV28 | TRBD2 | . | CASGFLAGGANEQFF | TGTGCCAGCGGTTTTCTAGCGGGGGGGGCCAATGAGCAGTTCTTC
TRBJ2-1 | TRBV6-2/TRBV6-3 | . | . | CASSSRLEALSEQFF | TGTGCCAGCAGTTCCAGACTAGAAGCTTTGAGTGAGCAGTTCTTC
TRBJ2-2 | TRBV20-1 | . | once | CSASRVSQDTGELFF | TGCAGTGCTAGTAGGGTCTCCCAGGACACCGGGGAGCTGTTTTTT
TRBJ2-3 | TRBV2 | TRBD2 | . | CASRALTSGGDTQYF | TGTGCCAGCAGGGCCCTGACTAGCGGGGGTGATACGCAGTATTTT
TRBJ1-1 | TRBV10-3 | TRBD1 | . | CAVGGRAPASTEAFF | TGTGCCGTAGGGGGCAGGGCCCCTGCGAGCACTGAAGCTTTCTTT
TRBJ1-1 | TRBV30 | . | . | CAWGRQMNTEAFF | TGTGCCTGGGGAAGACAGATGAACACTGAAGCTTTCTTT
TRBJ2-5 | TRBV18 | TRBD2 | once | CASSSLAGGLQETQYF | TGTGCCAGCTCATCACTAGCGGGGGGCCTCCAAGAGACCCAGTACTTC
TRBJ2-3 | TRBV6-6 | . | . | CASCSGVSTDTQYF | TGTGCCAGCTGTTCGGGGGTTAGCACAGATACGCAGTATTTT
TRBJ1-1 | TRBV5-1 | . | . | CASSATGREWTEAFF | TGCGCCAGCAGCGCCACAGGGCGGGAGTGGACTGAAGCTTTCTTT
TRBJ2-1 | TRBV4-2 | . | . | CASSQGGVARGYEQFF | TGTGCCAGCAGCCAAGGGGGCGTAGCACGGGGGTATGAGCAGTTCTTC
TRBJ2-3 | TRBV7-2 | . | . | CASSLRGEIGDTQYF | TGTGCCAGCAGCTTAAGGGGGGAGATTGGGGATACGCAGTATTTT
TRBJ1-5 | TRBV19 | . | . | CASSIDVRGTDNQPQHF | TGTGCCAGTAGTATAGATGTCAGGGGAACGGACAATCAGCCCCAGCATTTT
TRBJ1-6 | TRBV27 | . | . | CASSLRQSNSPLHF | TGTGCCAGCAGTTTAAGACAGTCAAATTCACCCCTCCACTTT
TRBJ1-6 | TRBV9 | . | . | CASSVGGDNSPLHF | TGTGCCAGCAGCGTAGGAGGGGACAATTCACCCCTCCACTTT
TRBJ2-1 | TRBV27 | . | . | CASSLRGLNEQFF | TGTGCCAGCAGTTTAAGGGGTTTAAATGAGCAGTTCTTC
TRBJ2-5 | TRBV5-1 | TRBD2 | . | CASSSSLAGGGETQYF | TGCGCCAGCAGCTCCTCACTAGCGGGGGGCGGAGAGACCCAGTACTTC
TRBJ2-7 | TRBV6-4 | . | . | CASSVRSNYEQYF | TGTGCCAGCAGTGTTCGGAGCAACTACGAGCAGTACTTC
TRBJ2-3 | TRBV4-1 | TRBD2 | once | CASSPLAGHPEDTQYF | TGCGCCAGCAGCCCCCTAGCGGGTCATCCAGAAGATACGCAGTATTTT
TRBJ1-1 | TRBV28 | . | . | CASGTNTEAFF | TGTGCCAGCGGTACAAACACTGAAGCTTTCTTT
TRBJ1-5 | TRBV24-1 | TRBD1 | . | CATSDPQGGGQPQHF | TGTGCCACCAGTGACCCGCAGGGGGGGGGTCAGCCCCAGCATTTT
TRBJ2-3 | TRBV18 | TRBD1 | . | CASSPPGTGTDTQYF | TGTGCCAGCTCACCACCCGGGACAGGCACAGATACGCAGTATTTT
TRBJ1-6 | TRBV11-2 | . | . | CASSLVTGNSPLHF | TGTGCCAGCAGCTTAGTAACAGGGAATTCACCCCTCCACTTT
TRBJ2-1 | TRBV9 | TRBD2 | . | CASSARLASSYNEQFF | TGTGCCAGCAGCGCAAGACTAGCGAGCTCCTACAATGAGCAGTTCTTC
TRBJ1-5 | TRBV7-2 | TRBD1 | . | CASSLQGAGEPQHF | TGTGCCAGCAGCTTACAGGGGGCAGGTGAGCCCCAGCATTTT
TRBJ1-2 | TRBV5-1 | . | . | CASSSDVDYGYTF | TGCGCCAGCAGCTCGGACGTAGACTATGGCTACACCTTC
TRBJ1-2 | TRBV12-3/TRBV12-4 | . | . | CASSLQANYGYTF | TGTGCCAGCAGTCTTCAGGCCAACTATGGCTACACCTTC